These 10 T cell receptor beta chains came from one sample sequenced in a study of cytomegalovirus exposure and HLA in healthy donors. The PCR used 60 Vbeta and 13 Jbeta primers. Profiling relied on immunoSEQ multiplex PCR, and the TCRdb table lists in-frame clones only, not all of them. This table holds around 170,000 clones, over 60% found once. Sequences were obtained from PBMCs. These receptor sequences come from a girl aged 10 to 17 in good health and CMV-seronegative.

The V and J genes are TRBV27 and TRBJ1-1; D possibly corresponds to TRBD1 (6 bases). There are 15 residues in the CDR3. The V gene's germline CDR1 is MNHEY and CDR2 SMNVEV (reference sequence). Trimming cost V 6 bases and J 4 bases, with 18 bases left between them. The CDR3 loop reads CASRNTGSLGTEAFF. DNA for the CDR3: TGTGCCAGCAGGAATACAGGGTCCCTGGGCACTGAAGCTTTCTTT.

V usage is TRBV6-1 and J usage is TRBJ2-2, with D perhaps TRBD1 (6 bases). V shed 8 bases and J shed 2 bases, with 9 bases lying between them. Looked up from germline, CDR1 is MNHNS and CDR2 is SASEGT. The CDR3 length is 13 residues. This CDR3 reads CASWTENTGELFF. The DNA of the CDR3 is TGTGCCAGCTGGACAGAAAACACCGGGGAGCTGTTTTTT.

This clone turned up a few times. This chain uses TRBV7-2 with TRBJ1-3; D unclear. Germline V gene sequence: CDR1 SGHTA, CDR2 FQGNSA. Trimming took off 3 bases at V and 6 bases at J, with 15 bases between the two ends. The CDR3 loop spans 15 amino acids. CDR3 protein: CASSFLPEFLNTIYF. For the CDR3, the DNA is TGTGCCAGCAGCTTTCTACCGGAGTTCTTAAACACCATATATTTT.

The sample holds one count of this clone. The chain has TRBV6-6 and TRBJ2-5; the D is unclear. Trimming took 4 bases from V and 5 from J, leaving 8 bases between them. CDR1 and CDR2 from the germline V gene are MNHNY and SVGAGI (reference sequence). The CDR3 spans 12 residues. CDR3 in amino acids: CASSSLRETQYF. DNA for the CDR3: TGTGCCAGCAGTTCTCTGCGGGAGACCCAGTACTTC.

The V gene is TRBV5-6, the J gene TRBJ1-1; TRBD1 might be the D (5 bases). Germline-derived CDR1 and CDR2 are SGHDT and YYEEEE. The CDR3 length is 14 residues. The germline V and J ends were trimmed by 3 bases and 0 bases, with 9 bases remaining between them. CDR3 sequence reads: CASSSLTVNTEAFF. In DNA, the CDR3 is TGTGCCAGCAGCTCACTGACAGTGAACACTGAAGCTTTCTTT.

This clone has just a few counts. J is TRBJ1-2 and V is TRBV28; the match to TRBD1 covers 8 bases. This CDR3 comprises 15 residues. Germline trimming cut 11 bases from V and 4 bases from J; bases unmatched to any gene: 15. Germline values: CDR1 MDHEN, CDR2 SYDVKM. In DNA form, the CDR3 reads TGTGCCCTATTTGGGGACAGGCAGAGCGGCTATGGCTACACCTTC. Protein: CALFGDRQSGYGYTF.

The rearrangement links TRBV29-1 to TRBJ2-5; tentative D call: TRBD2 (6 bases). The J call may be in error: the DNA end matches TRBJ2-7 better. Germline V CDR1 and CDR2: SQVTM, ANQGSEA. This CDR3 has 11 residues. As DNA, the CDR3 is TGCAGCGTTGCTTGGGGGGACGAGCAGTACTTC. It codes for CSVAWGDEQYF.

CDR3 loop: CASSLALRGQSAFF. CDR3 coding DNA: TGTGCCAGCAGCTTAGCGCTGAGAGGGCAGTCGGCTTTCTTT. The chain couples TRBV7-8 to TRBJ1-1; D is unresolved. The CDR3 has 14 residues. V dropped 0 bases and J dropped 11 bases, with 16 bases sitting between them. The V gene's germline CDR1 is SGHVS and CDR2 FQNEAQ.

The chain recombines TRBV7-9 with TRBJ1-2; D perhaps matches TRBD1 (6 bases). From germline, CDR1 is SEHNR and CDR2 FQNEAQ (reference sequence). The CDR3 is made up of 14 amino acids. With 5 bases removed from V and 2 bases from J, the gap between germline ends came to 12 bases. The CDR3 bases are TGTGCCAGCAGCCCAGGGGAAGCGAACTATGGCTACACCTTC. Translation: CASSPGEANYGYTF.

The CDR3 here is CASSRGDRFEAFF. Here the CDR3 DNA reads TGTGCCAGTAGTCGGGGAGACCGATTTGAAGCTTTCTTT. The chain is built from TRBV19 and TRBJ1-1; D is ambiguous. The V gene lost 5 bases and the J gene lost 7 bases, with 14 bases spanning the gap. The CDR3 extends over 13 amino acids. Germline V CDR1 and CDR2: LNHDA, SQIVND (reference sequence).